This T cell receptor (beta chain) was profiled in a study of blood T cell repertoires in COVID-19. Study-level background: T cells, B-cell-depleted T cells, or PBMCs provided the cDNA or gDNA that served as material.

Germline V gene lookup returns CDR1 MDHEN and CDR2 SYDVKM. J was trimmed by 6 bases and V by 6 bases; bases with no gene match: 14. The CDR3 spans 15 residues. Original data processing: Reference gene primer amplification gave estimated nucleated cell counts. Assay: immunoSEQ multiplex PCR; the TCRdb copy retains only in-frame clones and omits some. V and J calls and clone size are as listed in that table; D and trimming were resolved from the DNA. The repertoire holds approximately 210,000 clones, with approximately 90% as singletons. This sequence originates from a human donor in a cohort sampled during active COVID-19. The chain couples TRBV28 to TRBJ2-7, with 7 bases lining up with TRBD2. Specimen: peripheral blood. The CDR3 DNA sequence: TGTGCCAGCAGAGAGAGGACTAGTTCAACTCTCGAGCAGTACTTC. Protein sequence: CASRERTSSTLEQYF.